This is a list of T cell receptor beta chains from one sample in a study of tumor-infiltrating lymphocytes in oesophageal squamous cell carcinoma. One entry per CDR3 protein results from TCRdb running MiXCR on the PCR reads. The sample yields 10,000 to 15,000 distinct CDR3 sequences, more than 55% seen once. Sequenced: esophageal tumor tissue. Every receptor here comes from a female donor with esophageal squamous cell carcinoma. Both conserved end residues are part of each CDR3. A D gene is named only where the DNA matches it firmly. Expanded clones are given a class, and other clones once, few, many or no size at all.

TRBV20-1,TRBJ2-5,.,many,TGCAGTGCTAGAGATCTGGTTCGACAGGCGGAGACCCAGTACTTC,CSARDLVRQAETQYF
TRBV7-2,TRBJ1-2,TRBD1,.,TGTGCCAGCAGCGGGGGACAGGCTAACTATGGCTACACCTTC,CASSGGQANYGYTF
TRBV7-2,TRBJ2-1,.,.,TGTGCCAGCAGCTTAGACCAGATGGGTGAGCAGTTCTTC,CASSLDQMGEQFF
TRBV12-3/TRBV12-4,TRBJ2-7,TRBD2,.,TGTGCCAGCAGGCGTAACCTAGCGGGAGACGAGCAGTACTTC,CASRRNLAGDEQYF
TRBV7-9,TRBJ2-5,TRBD1,many,TGTGCCAGCATCTCGACAGGGGGCAATGAGCAGTACTTC,CASISTGGNEQYF
TRBV7-2,TRBJ2-3,.,.,TGTGCCAGCAGCTACAGGACTAACACAGATACGCAGTATTTT,CASSYRTNTDTQYF
TRBV28,TRBJ2-7,TRBD2,few,TGTGCCAGCTTCTCCCGAGCGGCTAGCGGTAGCTACGAGCAGTACTTC,CASFSRAASGSYEQYF
TRBV14,TRBJ2-7,.,.,TGTGCCAGCAGCCACGACAGATACGAGCAGTACTTC,CASSHDRYEQYF
TRBV12-3/TRBV12-4,TRBJ2-2,TRBD2,.,TGTGCCAGCTTCAGTTTCCGTAGCGGGGGCAGGGTAGCGGGAGTTCCCACCGGGGAGCTGTTTTTT,CASFSFRSGGRVAGVPTGELFF
TRBV6-1,TRBJ2-5,TRBD2,medium-sized,TGTGCCAGCAGTCGGACGACTAGCGGGAGGGGGGAGACCCAGTACTTC,CASSRTTSGRGETQYF
TRBV24-1,TRBJ2-1,.,.,TGTGCCACCAGTGATACCACTACAGGGAGCTCCTACAATGAGCAGTTCTTC,CATSDTTTGSSYNEQFF
TRBV7-9,TRBJ2-7,.,.,TGTGCCAGCAGCAGGGCCTACGAGCAGTACTTC,CASSRAYEQYF
TRBV12-5,TRBJ2-1,TRBD2,.,TGTGCTAGTGGTTCTCTTAGCGGGACGGAGCAGTTCTTC,CASGSLSGTEQFF
TRBV7-2,TRBJ2-3,TRBD2,few,TGTGCCAGCAGCTCCCAGACTAGCGGGAGATGGGGCACAGATACGCAGTATTTT,CASSSQTSGRWGTDTQYF
TRBV6-1,TRBJ2-2,.,medium-sized,TGTGCCAGCAGTGGGCCGAGAGGGGCCAGCGGGGAGCTGTTTTTT,CASSGPRGASGELFF
TRBV6-1,TRBJ2-1,TRBD2,.,TGTGCCAGCTGGACTAGCCGCAATGAGCAGTTCTTC,CASWTSRNEQFF
TRBV28,TRBJ2-7,.,.,TGTGCCAGCAGTTTAGCTTCAGCGGCCGAGCAGTACTTC,CASSLASAAEQYF
TRBV7-9,TRBJ2-7,TRBD1,few,TGTGCCAGCAGCTTAGGGACAGGGAGCCACGAGCAGTACTTC,CASSLGTGSHEQYF
TRBV11-1,TRBJ2-3,TRBD2,.,TGTGCCAGCAGCCGAATCGGCGGGGGGAGCACAGATACGCAGTATTTT,CASSRIGGGSTDTQYF
TRBV7-3,TRBJ2-3,TRBD2,.,TGTGCCAGCAGCTTAACGGTGTTAGCGGGACTTTCTTACACAGATACGCAGTATTTT,CASSLTVLAGLSYTDTQYF
TRBV12-3/TRBV12-4,TRBJ1-2,.,.,TGTGCCAGCAGTCAGGGAGGCTATGGCTACACCTTC,CASSQGGYGYTF
TRBV6-8,TRBJ2-6,.,.,TGTGCCAGCAGTCCCGGATCCTCTGGGGCCAACGTCCTGACTTTC,CASSPGSSGANVLTF